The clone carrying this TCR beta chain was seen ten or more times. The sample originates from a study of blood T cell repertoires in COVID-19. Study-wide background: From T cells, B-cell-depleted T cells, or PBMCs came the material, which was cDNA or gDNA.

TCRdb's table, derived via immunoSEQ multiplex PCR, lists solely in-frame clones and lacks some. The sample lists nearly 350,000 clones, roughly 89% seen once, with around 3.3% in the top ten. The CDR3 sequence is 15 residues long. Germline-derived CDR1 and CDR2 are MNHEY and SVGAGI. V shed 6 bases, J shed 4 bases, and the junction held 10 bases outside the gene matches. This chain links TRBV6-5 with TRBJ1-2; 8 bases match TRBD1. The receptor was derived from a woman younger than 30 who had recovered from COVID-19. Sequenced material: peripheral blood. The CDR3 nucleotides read TGTGCCAGCAGGCCGACCGGGACAGGTGCCTATGGCTACACCTTC. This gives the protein CASRPTGTGAYGYTF.